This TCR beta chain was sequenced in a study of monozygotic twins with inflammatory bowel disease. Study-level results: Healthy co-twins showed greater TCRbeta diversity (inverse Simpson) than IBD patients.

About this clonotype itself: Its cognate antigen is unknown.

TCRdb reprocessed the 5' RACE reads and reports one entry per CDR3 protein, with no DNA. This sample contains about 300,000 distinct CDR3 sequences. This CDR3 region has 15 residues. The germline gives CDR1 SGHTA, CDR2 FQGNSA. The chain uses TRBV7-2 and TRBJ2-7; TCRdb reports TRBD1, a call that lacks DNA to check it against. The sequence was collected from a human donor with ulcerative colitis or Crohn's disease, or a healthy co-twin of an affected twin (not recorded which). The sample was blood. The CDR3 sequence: CASSAGQGTVDEQYF.